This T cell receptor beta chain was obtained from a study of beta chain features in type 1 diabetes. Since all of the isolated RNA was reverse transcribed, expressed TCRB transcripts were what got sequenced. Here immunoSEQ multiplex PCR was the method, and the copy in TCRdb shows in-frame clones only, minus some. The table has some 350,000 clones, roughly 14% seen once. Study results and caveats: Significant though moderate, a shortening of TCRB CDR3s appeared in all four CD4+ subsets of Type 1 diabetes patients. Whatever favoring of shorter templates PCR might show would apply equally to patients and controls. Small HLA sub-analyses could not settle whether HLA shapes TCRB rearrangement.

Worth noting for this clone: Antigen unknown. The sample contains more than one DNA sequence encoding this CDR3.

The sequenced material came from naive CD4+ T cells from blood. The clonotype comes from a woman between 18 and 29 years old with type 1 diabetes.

Here the CDR3 reads CASSHNQPQHF. In DNA, the CDR3 is TGTGCCAGCAGTCACAATCAGCCCCAGCATTTT. The V and J genes are TRBV28 and TRBJ1-5; no definite D call. The V gene's germline CDR1 is MDHEN and CDR2 SYDVKM. This CDR3 contains 11 residues. Trimming stripped 5 bases from V and 3 bases from J, with 2 bases between.